This is a list of T cell receptor beta chains from one sample in a study of blood T cell repertoires in COVID-19. The data were produced by immunoSEQ multiplex PCR, yet TCRdb's version contains in-frame clones alone and is incomplete. The sample includes approximately 230,000 clones, 70% to 85% of them seen just once. The source material was peripheral blood. The source of these receptors is an elderly man with acute or convalescent COVID-19. Both conserved end residues are part of each CDR3. The D gene is left open where the match is weak. Not all rows give a size; the values are once, few, many and, for expanded clones, a class.

v_gene	j_gene	d_gene	abundance	CDR3aa	CDR3nt
TRBV27	TRBJ1-1	.	.	CASSHKPPVKAFF	TGTGCCAGCAGCCATAAACCCCCGGTGAAAGCTTTCTTT
TRBV2	TRBJ2-3	TRBD2	.	CASSEPLAGGDTQYF	TGTGCCAGCAGTGAACCACTAGCGGGAGGGGATACGCAGTATTTT
TRBV30	TRBJ1-2	.	.	CAWSVLGGYGYTF	TGTGCCTGGAGTGTATTAGGGGGATATGGCTACACCTTC
TRBV6-5	TRBJ2-3	TRBD1	.	CASGQGTDTQYF	TGTGCCTCCGGACAGGGCACAGATACGCAGTATTTT
TRBV24-1	TRBJ1-5	TRBD1	.	CATSDPSGQYGNQPQHF	TGTGCCACCAGTGATCCATCGGGACAGTATGGCAATCAGCCCCAGCATTTT
TRBV6-5	TRBJ2-7	TRBD1	.	CASSLGTAPYEQYF	TGTGCCAGCAGTCTAGGGACAGCTCCCTACGAGCAGTACTTC
TRBV10-3	TRBJ1-3	.	.	CAITETGSSGNTIYF	TGTGCCATCACCGAGACAGGATCCTCTGGAAACACCATATATTTT
TRBV4-2	TRBJ2-6	TRBD1	.	CASSQDLGQLFSGANVLTF	TGTGCCAGCAGCCAAGACTTGGGACAGTTGTTCTCTGGGGCCAACGTCCTGACTTTC
TRBV7-9	TRBJ2-4	TRBD2	.	CASGGRGRNIQYF	TGTGCCAGCGGGGGGAGGGGTCGCAACATTCAGTACTTC
TRBV5-6	TRBJ1-5	.	.	CASSSGGNQPQHF	TGTGCCAGCAGCTCCGGGGGGAATCAGCCCCAGCATTTT
TRBV11-2	TRBJ1-6	.	.	CASSGRSSSSYNSPLHF	TGTGCCAGCAGCGGTAGAAGCTCGAGCTCCTATAATTCACCCCTCCACTTT
TRBV19	TRBJ1-3	.	.	CASSITGIGNTIYF	TGTGCCAGTAGTATAACCGGGATTGGAAACACCATATATTTT
TRBV24-1	TRBJ2-6	TRBD1	.	CATSDRRTGSGANVLTF	TGTGCCACCAGTGACCGCCGGACAGGCTCTGGGGCCAACGTCCTGACTTTC
TRBV6-5	TRBJ1-3	TRBD1	few	CATGQDSSGNTIYF	TGTGCCACCGGACAGGACAGCTCTGGAAACACCATATATTTT
TRBV30	TRBJ2-7	.	.	CAWSSKGPSYEQYF	TGTGCCTGGAGTTCCAAGGGGCCCTCCTACGAGCAGTACTTC
TRBV28	TRBJ1-1	.	.	CASTKQGLNTEAFF	TGTGCCAGCACTAAACAGGGCCTGAACACTGAAGCTTTCTTT
TRBV5-1	TRBJ1-3	.	once	CASSLTDRRGNTIYF	TGCGCCAGCAGCTTAACCGACAGGCGAGGAAACACCATATATTTT
TRBV7-2	TRBJ2-7	TRBD2	.	CASSQTGGGGHYEQYF	TGTGCCAGCAGCCAAACCGGCGGGGGGGGCCACTACGAGCAGTACTTC
TRBV28	TRBJ1-5	.	few	CASSLANQPQHF	TGTGCCAGCAGTTTGGCCAATCAGCCCCAGCATTTT
TRBV5-1	TRBJ2-1	TRBD2	.	CASSPGLAGVANEQFF	TGCGCCAGCAGCCCCGGACTAGCGGGAGTTGCGAATGAGCAGTTCTTC
TRBV11-2	TRBJ1-1	.	.	CASSLTGNTEAFF	TGTGCCAGCAGCTTAACGGGGAACACTGAAGCTTTCTTT
TRBV24-1	TRBJ2-2	TRBD1	.	CATSEGQYTGELFF	TGTGCCACCAGTGAGGGACAGTACACCGGGGAGCTGTTTTTT
TRBV18	TRBJ2-7	TRBD1	once	CASSPPTGRIRGEQYF	TGTGCCAGCTCACCTCCGACAGGGCGAATCCGAGGGGAGCAGTACTTC
TRBV7-2	TRBJ2-3	TRBD2	.	CASSLAGTSGSDTQYF	TGTGCCAGCAGCTTAGCCGGGACTAGCGGGAGTGATACGCAGTATTTT
TRBV18	TRBJ2-5	.	.	CASSPDSVETQYF	TGTGCCAGCTCACCGGACAGTGTAGAGACCCAGTACTTC
TRBV5-1	TRBJ1-1	.	.	CASSYVVSTEAFF	TGCGCCAGCAGCTATGTGGTGAGCACTGAAGCTTTCTTT
TRBV3-1/TRBV3-2	TRBJ2-5	TRBD2	.	CASTLSGRGETQYF	TGTGCCAGCACCCTAAGCGGGAGGGGGGAGACCCAGTACTTC
TRBV24-1	TRBJ2-5	TRBD1	.	CATSDTGTGGGETQYF	TGTGCCACCAGTGACACCGGGACAGGGGGCGGGGAGACCCAGTACTTC
TRBV25-1	TRBJ2-7	TRBD1	.	CASNPKGGQGYEQYF	TGTGCCAGCAACCCGAAAGGAGGACAGGGCTACGAGCAGTACTTC
TRBV27	TRBJ2-3	TRBD1	.	CASKGAVGDTQYF	TGTGCCAGCAAGGGGGCGGTGGGAGATACGCAGTATTTT
TRBV10-2	TRBJ1-2	TRBD1	few	CASTQGQVNYGYTF	TGCGCCAGCACCCAAGGACAGGTTAACTATGGCTACACCTTC
TRBV12-5	TRBJ1-2	TRBD1	once	CASGPGTGRDYGYTF	TGTGCTAGTGGTCCTGGGACAGGGAGAGACTATGGCTACACCTTC
TRBV12-3/TRBV12-4	TRBJ1-5	.	few	CASSLGGEQPQHF	TGTGCCAGCAGCCTGGGGGGGGAGCAGCCCCAGCATTTT
TRBV3-1/TRBV3-2	TRBJ2-4	.	.	CASSQGDIARRKNIQYF	TGTGCCAGCAGCCAAGGGGACATCGCTAGGCGGAAAAACATTCAGTACTTC